These 9 T cell receptor beta chains were sequenced from one sample in a study of CD8+CD57+ T cells in acquired aplastic anemia. The study profiled TCR beta VDJ and CDR3 using genomic DNA as template. TCRdb redid the calling of the reads with MiXCR, one entry per CDR3 protein. The sample lists 150,000 to 200,000 distinct CDR3 sequences; 50% to 75% were seen once. Material: sorted CD4+, CD8+, or CD8+CD57+ T cells (not recorded which) from PBMCs. The receptors here all came from a human donor in good health.

The sample holds a few counts of this clonotype. This rearrangement joins TRBV7-8 to TRBJ1-1, with no clear D. The CDR3 runs 14 residues. Trimming took 2 bases from V and 3 from J, leaving 10 bases between them. Germline CDR1 reads SGHVS; CDR2 reads FQNEAQ. The CDR3 sequence: CASSLPGGDTEAFF. In nucleotides, the CDR3 is TGTGCCAGCAGCTTACCCGGCGGGGACACTGAAGCTTTCTTT.

This chain joins TRBV9 and TRBJ1-6, with 7 positions matching TRBD1. The CDR3 has 15 residues. Trimming took 0 bases from V and 5 from J; bases not matched to a gene: 2. Germline V gene data show CDR1 as SGDLS and CDR2 as YYNGEE. The CDR3 here is CASSVGDSNNSPLHF. CDR3 DNA: TGTGCCAGCAGCGTAGGGGACAGCAATAATTCACCCCTCCACTTT. Filled out from reference TRBV9 and TRBJ1-6, the complete variable domain reads DSGVTQTPKHLITATGQRVTLRCSPRSGDLSVYWYQQSLDQGLQFLIQYYNGEERAKGNILERFSAQQFPDLHSELNLSSLELGDSALYFCASSVGDSNNSPLHFGNGTRLTVT.

This clonotype was seen only once. The V gene is TRBV5-1, the J gene TRBJ2-5, with TRBD1 identical over 11 bases. This CDR3 contains 15 residues. Germline V gene data show CDR1 as SGHRS and CDR2 as YFSETQ. Trimming took 4 bases from V and 4 from J; bases not matched to a gene: 6. The CDR3 here is CASSDTGQGGETQYF. The CDR3 nucleotides read TGCGCCAGCAGCGACACGGGACAGGGGGGAGAGACCCAGTACTTC.

This clonotype was observed a handful of times. The chain has TRBV24-1 and TRBJ2-5; TRBD2 matches at 9 bases. CDR3 length: 16 residues. Trimming at V came to 1 base and at J to 1 base, leaving 3 bases not matched to a gene. Germline-derived CDR1 and CDR2 are KGHDR and SFDVKD. CDR3 sequence: CATSDFRRGGQETQYF. CDR3 in DNA: TGTGCCACCAGTGATTTTAGGCGGGGGGGCCAAGAGACCCAGTACTTC.

Ten or more counts support this clonotype. V is TRBV24-1 and J is TRBJ1-1, with 7 bases identical to TRBD1. Germline CDR1 reads KGHDR; CDR2 reads SFDVKD. The CDR3 is made up of 14 amino acids. The junction had 8 bases not matched to a gene; V was cut back by 7 bases and J by 4 bases. CDR3 in amino acids: CATRTTGPSTEAFF. CDR3 bases: TGTGCCACCAGGACGACAGGGCCGAGCACTGAAGCTTTCTTT.

The chain combines TRBV7-2 with TRBJ2-5, with TRBD2 matching 8 bases. Germline V gene data show CDR1 as SGHTA and CDR2 as FQGNSA. The CDR3 totals 15 residues. After removal of 5 bases from V and 0 bases from J, the junction contained 5 bases not matched to a gene. CDR3: CASSPRLANQETQYF. DNA for the CDR3: TGTGCCAGCAGCCCCCGACTAGCGAACCAAGAGACCCAGTACTTC.

Ten or more counts support this clonotype. This chain connects TRBV13 to TRBJ2-7; 7 bases align to TRBD1. CDR1 is PRHDT, CDR2 FYEKMQ, per germline (reference sequence). The CDR3 spans 15 residues. V gave up 4 bases and J gave up 6 bases; unmatched junction bases: 12. CDR3 sequence reads: CASSSPGGSTGEQYF. CDR3 coding DNA: TGTGCCAGCAGCTCACCAGGGGGATCTACCGGCGAGCAGTACTTC.

V and J are TRBV7-8 and TRBJ1-4, with no clear D. The CDR3 is 16 residues long. The V end lost 1 base, the J end lost 4 bases, and 13 bases lay between the germline ends. From germline, CDR1 is SGHVS and CDR2 FQNEAQ. The CDR3 protein is CASSLVRGPNNEKLFF. DNA for the CDR3: TGTGCCAGCAGCTTAGTGCGCGGGCCAAATAATGAAAAACTGTTTTTT.

The chain is built from TRBV20-1 and TRBJ2-1, with 8 bases identical to TRBD1. The trim removed 0 bases at V and 4 bases at J, leaving 11 bases unmatched. In germline, CDR1 is DFQATT, CDR2 SNEGSKA (reference sequence). The length of the CDR3 is 17 residues. CDR3 sequence: CSARDSRGPGSYNEQFF. CDR3 in DNA: TGCAGTGCTAGAGATAGCAGGGGGCCCGGGTCGTACAATGAGCAGTTCTTC.